The source of this T cell receptor (beta chain) is a study of cytomegalovirus exposure and HLA in healthy donors. From germline, CDR1 is MDHEN and CDR2 SYDVKM. J lost 4 bases, V lost 8 bases, and 10 bases had no gene match. CDR3 size: 15 residues. The protocol was immunoSEQ multiplex PCR, while the TCRdb copy is restricted to in-frame clones and leaves out a portion. The sample yields about 180,000 clones, about 89% seen once. Source material: PBMCs. The V and J genes are TRBV28 and TRBJ2-5; 10 bases are shared with TRBD1. This sequence originates from a man aged 18 to 30 in good health and CMV-seropositive. The CDR3 loop reads CASSPQTGGGETQYF. The DNA for the CDR3 is TGTGCCAGCTCGCCCCAGACAGGGGGCGGAGAGACCCAGTACTTC.